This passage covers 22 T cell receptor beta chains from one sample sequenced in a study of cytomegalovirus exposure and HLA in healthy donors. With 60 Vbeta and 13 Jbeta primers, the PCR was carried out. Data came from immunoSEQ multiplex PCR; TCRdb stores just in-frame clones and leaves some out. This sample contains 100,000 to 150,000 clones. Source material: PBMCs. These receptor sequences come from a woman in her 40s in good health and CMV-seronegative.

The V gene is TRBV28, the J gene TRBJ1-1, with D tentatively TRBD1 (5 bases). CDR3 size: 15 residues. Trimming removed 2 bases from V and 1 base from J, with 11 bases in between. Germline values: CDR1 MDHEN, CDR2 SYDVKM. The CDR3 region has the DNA TGTGCCAGCAGTTTAGGCCCGGGGGGGAACACTGAAGCTTTCTTT. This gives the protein CASSLGPGGNTEAFF.

This chain's CDR3 is CASSTARTSYEQYF. Written as DNA, the CDR3 is TGTGCCAGCAGCACAGCCCGTACCTCCTACGAGCAGTACTTC. The chain combines TRBV7-2 with TRBJ2-7, with D unclear. Trimming took 5 bases from V and 0 from J, leaving 11 bases between them. The CDR3 contains 14 residues. Germline-derived CDR1 and CDR2 are SGHTA and FQGNSA.

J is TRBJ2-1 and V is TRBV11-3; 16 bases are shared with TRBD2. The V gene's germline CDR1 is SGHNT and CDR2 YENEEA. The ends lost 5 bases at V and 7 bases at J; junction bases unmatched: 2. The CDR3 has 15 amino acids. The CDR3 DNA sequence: TGTGCCAGCAGCCCGGGACTAGCGGGGGGGAATGAGCAGTTCTTC. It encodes CASSPGLAGGNEQFF. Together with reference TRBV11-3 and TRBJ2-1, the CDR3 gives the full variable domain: EAGVVQSPRYKIIEKKQPVAFWCNPISGHNTLYWYLQNLGQGPELLIRYENEEAVDDSQLPKDRFSAERLKGVDSTLKIQPAELGDSAVYLCASSPGLAGGNEQFFGPGTRLTVL.

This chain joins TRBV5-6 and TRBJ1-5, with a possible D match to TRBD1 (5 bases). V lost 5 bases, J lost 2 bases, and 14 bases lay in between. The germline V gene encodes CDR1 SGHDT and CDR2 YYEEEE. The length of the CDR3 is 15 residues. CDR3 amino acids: CASSYLRDGNQPQHF. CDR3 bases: TGTGCCAGCAGTTATCTCAGGGATGGCAATCAGCCCCAGCATTTT.

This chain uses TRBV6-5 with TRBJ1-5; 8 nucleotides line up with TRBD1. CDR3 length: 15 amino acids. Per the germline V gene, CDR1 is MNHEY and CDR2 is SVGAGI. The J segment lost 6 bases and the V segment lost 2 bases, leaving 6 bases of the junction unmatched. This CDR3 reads CASSYRGTGGQPQHF. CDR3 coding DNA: TGTGCCAGCAGTTACAGGGGAACAGGGGGTCAGCCCCAGCATTTT.

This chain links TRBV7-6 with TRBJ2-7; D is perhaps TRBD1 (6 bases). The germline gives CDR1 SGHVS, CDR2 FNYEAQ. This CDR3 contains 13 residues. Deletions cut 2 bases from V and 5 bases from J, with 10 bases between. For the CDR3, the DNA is TGTGCCAGCAGCTTATACAGGGATAACGAGCAGTACTTC. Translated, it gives CASSLYRDNEQYF.

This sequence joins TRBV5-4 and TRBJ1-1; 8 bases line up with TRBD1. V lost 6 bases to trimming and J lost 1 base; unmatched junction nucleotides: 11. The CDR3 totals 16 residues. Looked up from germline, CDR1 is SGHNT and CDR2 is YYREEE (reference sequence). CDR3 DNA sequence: TGTGCCAGCACCGATTTCGCCGGGACAGGGAACACTGAAGCTTTCTTT. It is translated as CASTDFAGTGNTEAFF. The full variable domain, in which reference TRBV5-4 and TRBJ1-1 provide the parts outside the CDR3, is ETGVTQSPTHLIKTRGQQVTLRCSSQSGHNTVSWYQQALGQGPQFIFQYYREEENGRGNFPPRFSGLQFPNYSSELNVNALELDDSALYLCASTDFAGTGNTEAFFGQGTRLTVV.

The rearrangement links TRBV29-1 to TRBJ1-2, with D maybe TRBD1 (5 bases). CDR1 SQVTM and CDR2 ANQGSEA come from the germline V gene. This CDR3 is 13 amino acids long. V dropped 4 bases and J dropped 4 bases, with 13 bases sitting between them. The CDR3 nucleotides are TGCAGCGTTGGGGGGGGGAGCGGCTATGGCTACACCTTC. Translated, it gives CSVGGGSGYGYTF.

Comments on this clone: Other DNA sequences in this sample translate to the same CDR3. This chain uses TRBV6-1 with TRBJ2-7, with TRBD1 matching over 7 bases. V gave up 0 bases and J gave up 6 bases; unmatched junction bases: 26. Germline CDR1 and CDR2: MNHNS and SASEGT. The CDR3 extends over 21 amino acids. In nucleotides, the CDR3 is TGTGCCAGCAGTGAAGCGCGGTCTCCACTACTCCGGGACAGAGTCCGTCGCGAGCAGTACTTC. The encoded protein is CASSEARSPLLRDRVRREQYF.

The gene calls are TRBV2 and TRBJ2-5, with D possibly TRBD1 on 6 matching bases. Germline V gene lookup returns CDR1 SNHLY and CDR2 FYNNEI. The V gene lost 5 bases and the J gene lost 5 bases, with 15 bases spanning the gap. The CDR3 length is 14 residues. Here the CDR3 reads CASSSTGSVETQYF. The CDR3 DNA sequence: TGTGCCAGCAGTAGTACAGGGAGCGTGGAGACCCAGTACTTC.

CDR3 DNA sequence: TGTGCCAGCAGCTTATACTCCGATGAGCAGTTCTTC. It translates to CASSLYSDEQFF. This sequence joins TRBV7-9 and TRBJ2-1; D ambiguous. Germline-derived CDR1 and CDR2 are SEHNR and FQNEAQ (reference sequence). CDR3 length: 12 amino acids. Trimming pared 2 bases from V and 8 bases from J, leaving 7 bases between.

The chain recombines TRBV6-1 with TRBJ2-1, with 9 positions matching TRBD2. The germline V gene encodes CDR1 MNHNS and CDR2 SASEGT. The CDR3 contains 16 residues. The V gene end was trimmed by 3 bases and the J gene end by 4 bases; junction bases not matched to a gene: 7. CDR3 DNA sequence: TGTGCCAGCAGTGAGAATAGCGGGGGCCATTACAATGAGCAGTTCTTC. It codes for CASSENSGGHYNEQFF.

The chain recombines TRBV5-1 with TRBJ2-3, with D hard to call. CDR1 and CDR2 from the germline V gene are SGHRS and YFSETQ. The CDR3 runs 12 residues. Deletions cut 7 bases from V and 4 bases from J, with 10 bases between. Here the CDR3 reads CASFLVSDTQYF. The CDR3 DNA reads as TGCGCCAGCTTCCTTGTTTCAGATACGCAGTATTTT.

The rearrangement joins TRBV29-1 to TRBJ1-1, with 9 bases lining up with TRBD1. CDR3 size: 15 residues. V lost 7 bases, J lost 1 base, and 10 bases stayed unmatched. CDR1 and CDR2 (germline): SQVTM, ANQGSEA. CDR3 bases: TGCAGCGCGGTTACAGGGGGCGCGGAGAACACTGAAGCTTTCTTT. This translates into CSAVTGGAENTEAFF.

CDR3: CASSQEGGRNYGYTF. The CDR3 DNA is TGCGCCAGCAGCCAAGAAGGGGGCAGGAACTATGGCTACACCTTC. The V call is TRBV4-3, the J call TRBJ1-2; 7 bases map to TRBD1. CDR1 LGHNA and CDR2 YSLEER come from the germline V gene. This CDR3 spans 15 amino acids. Trimming cost V 0 bases and J 2 bases; bases outside gene matches: 3.

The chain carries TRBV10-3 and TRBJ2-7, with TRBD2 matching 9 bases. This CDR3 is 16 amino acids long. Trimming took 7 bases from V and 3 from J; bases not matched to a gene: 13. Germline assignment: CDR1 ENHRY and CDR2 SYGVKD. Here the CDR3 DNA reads TGTGCCATCACGCAGGGCCCTAGCGGGGTGGGCTACGAGCAGTACTTC. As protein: CAITQGPSGVGYEQYF.

The CDR3 sequence is CASSTGDITDTQYF. CDR3 nucleotide sequence: TGTGCCAGTAGTACGGGGGATATCACAGATACGCAGTATTTT. This chain uses TRBV19 with TRBJ2-3; possible D gene TRBD2, 6 bases. Trimming removed 4 bases from V and 2 bases from J, with 10 bases in between. Germline V CDR1 and CDR2: LNHDA, SQIVND (reference sequence). The CDR3 runs to 14 residues. The whole variable domain, filled in from reference TRBV19 and TRBJ2-3, reads DGGITQSPKYLFRKEGQNVTLSCEQNLNHDAMYWYRQDPGQGLRLIYYSQIVNDFQKGDIAEGYSVSREKKESFPLTVTSAQKNPTAFYLCASSTGDITDTQYFGPGTRLTVL.

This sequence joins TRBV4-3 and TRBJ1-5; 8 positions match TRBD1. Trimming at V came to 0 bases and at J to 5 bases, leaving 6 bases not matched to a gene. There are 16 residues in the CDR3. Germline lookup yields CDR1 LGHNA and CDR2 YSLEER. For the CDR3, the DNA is TGCGCCAGCAGCCAAGATCTTGGACAGGGTGATCAGCCCCAGCATTTT. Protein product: CASSQDLGQGDQPQHF.

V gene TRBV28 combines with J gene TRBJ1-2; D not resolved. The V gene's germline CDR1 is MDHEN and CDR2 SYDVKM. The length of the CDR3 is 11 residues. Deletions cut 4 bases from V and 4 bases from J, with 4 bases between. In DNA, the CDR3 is TGTGCCAGCAGTTATATCTATGGCTACACCTTC. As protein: CASSYIYGYTF.

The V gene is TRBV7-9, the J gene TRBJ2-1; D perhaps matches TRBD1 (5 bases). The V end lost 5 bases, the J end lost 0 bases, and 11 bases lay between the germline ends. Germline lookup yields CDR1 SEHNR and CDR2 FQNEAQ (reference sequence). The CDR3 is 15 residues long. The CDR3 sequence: CASSRQLSSYNEQFF. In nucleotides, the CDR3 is TGTGCCAGCAGCCGACAGCTTAGCTCCTACAATGAGCAGTTCTTC.

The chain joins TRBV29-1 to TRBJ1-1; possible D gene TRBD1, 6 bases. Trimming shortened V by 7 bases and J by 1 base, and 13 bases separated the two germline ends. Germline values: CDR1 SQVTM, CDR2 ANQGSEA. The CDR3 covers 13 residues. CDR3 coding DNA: TGCAGCGGGATTACAGGGTCGAACACTGAAGCTTTCTTT. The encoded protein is CSGITGSNTEAFF.

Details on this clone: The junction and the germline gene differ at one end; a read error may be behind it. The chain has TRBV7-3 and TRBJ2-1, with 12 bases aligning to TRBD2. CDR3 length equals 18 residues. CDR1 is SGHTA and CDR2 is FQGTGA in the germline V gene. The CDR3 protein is CASSSTSGGMPSYSEQFF. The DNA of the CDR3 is TGTGCCAGCAGCTCCACTAGCGGGGGGATGCCCTCCTACAGTGAGCAGTTCTTC. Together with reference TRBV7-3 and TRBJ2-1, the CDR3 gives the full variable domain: GAGVSQTPSNKVTEKGKYVELRCDPISGHTALYWYRQSLGQGPEFLIYFQGTGAADDSGLPNDRFFAVRPEGSVSTLKIQRTERGDSAVYLCASSSTSGGMPSYSEQFFGPGTRLTVL.